The following is a TCR beta chain sequence with its context. No antigen is known for it. Qualities for individual bases were not recorded, and no much larger clone is one base off. In the germline V gene, CDR1 corresponds to MNHEY and CDR2 to SVGAGI. The cysteine opens and the phenylalanine closes a CDR3 of 12 amino acids. Of all the DNA, just the CDR3 is kept, 36 bases in frame from base 1. After removal of 6 bases from V and 5 bases from J, the junction retains 4 bases not matched to a gene. The entry originates in a study of blood T cell repertoires in COVID-19 (dated by TCRdb to about 2020). In the study overall: The collaborator samples originated in the United States, Italy and Spain and spanned the acute and convalescent phases of COVID-19. The prospective study material was composed of cDNA or gDNA derived from T cells, B-cell-depleted T cells, or PBMCs. The dataset comprised deeply sampled blood TCRbeta repertoires from subjects exposed to, actively infected with, or recovered from COVID-19. The repertoires were made available in a free public database intended to serve as a resource for research on the immune response to SARS-CoV-2. Samples came from the ongoing ImmuneRACE study (first 160 participants) plus 1,254 subjects from 6 global collaborators. The sample metadata nearly always contained a de-identified subject ID, COVID-19 status, age in years and sex. Where available, HLA class I and class II types were taken from metadata supplied by the sample provider and were not determined by assay-based typing. The paper's findings and limits, for the study overall: How much clinical and demographic metadata was included differed by source and by participant, and the metadata was provided uncurated.

TCRbeta CDR3 regions were amplified from genomic DNA by means of the immunoSEQ Assay, a bias-controlled multiplex PCR. As for the authors' bioinformatics: Nucleated cell counts per sample were estimated from amplification of reference gene primers within the assay. To quantify the absolute abundance of each unique TCRbeta CDR3 rearrangement, sequence reads were collapsed and filtered. For each sample, productive Simpson clonality was calculated as the square root of Simpson's diversity index over productive rearrangements. In TCRdb, the immuneACCESS table is reduced to in-frame sequences with V and J assigned. These tables do not hold every clone; where another copy was compared, an unresolved V gene accounts for under half, and the others remain unexplained. The V and J calls and clone size were taken over from that table, and D and trimming were inferred from the DNA. For this sample there are roughly 100,000 clones; about four fifths appear just once. Around 10% of the sample lies in the top ten.

The collaborating institutions used their own protocols to collect whole blood in K2EDTA tubes. For TCRbeta analysis, collaborators shipped samples as frozen whole blood, isolated PBMCs, or DNA extracted from either of those sample types. The sequencing input was peripheral blood. The clonotype was recovered from a man aged 40-55 years with active or convalescent COVID-19. The rearrangement joined TRBV6-5 to TRBJ2-7; 7 bases in the middle match TRBD1. The DNA reads TGTGCCAGCAGATCAACAGGGGACGAGCAGTACTTC. Its translation reads: CASRSTGDEQYF.